The clone carrying this TCR beta chain showed up many times. Its antigen remains unknown. Each CDR3 protein gets one entry after TCRdb re-called the RT-PCR reads with MiXCR. Of 500,000 to 650,000 distinct CDR3 sequences listed, around 8% are singletons. This entry comes from a study of response to subunit inactivated influenza vaccine. The study's findings and limits: That few new T cells are recruited by each seasonal influenza vaccination was the authors' suggestion.

V was trimmed by 3 bases and J by 7 bases, leaving 16 bases between them. The CDR3 loop spans 13 amino acids. CDR1 and CDR2 (germline): DFQATT, SNEGSKA (reference sequence). This sequence was found in a man aged 50 to 69 who received an inactivated influenza vaccine. The chain has TRBV20-1 and TRBJ2-7, with unresolved D. The specimen comprised PBMCs from blood, sampled less than 30 months after vaccination. CDR3 coding DNA: TGCAGTGCTAGCTCACCCCGGGCTGGGGAGCAGTACTTC. It codes for CSASSPRAGEQYF.